This T cell receptor (beta chain) comes out of a study of shared clonotypes between healthy human individuals (dated by TCRdb to 2018 to 2020). Broadly, across the study: A few men and two women, aged 18 to 49 years, made up the cohort. For each donor, CD4 naive and CD4 memory were each run on three plates, CD8 naive on two plates, and CD8 memory on one plate. Blood TCR repertoires of five healthy adults were deeply sequenced to estimate repertoire size and the extent of clonotype sharing between individuals. Different laboratories and diverse techniques were used to prepare libraries and sequence TCR repertoires, to increase sequencing depth and limit assay-specific biases. Each donor's leukapheresis produced roughly between roughly 0.9 and 8.9 billion PBMCs. Points the paper makes about the study in general: Larger estimated clonotype richness was generally found for naive subsets than for memory subsets. Because the study included a small number of donors, the genetic and exposure-history diversity represented was limited. Pairwise subsampling indicated that sequencing depth was expected to affect the degree of clonotype sharing among donors. Incomplete sequencing was indicated by rarefaction of sorted-subset datasets, despite the large sequencing depth. Higher generation probabilities were observed for clonotypes shared by all four sorted-subset donors than for non-shared clonotypes. About 5% of naive CD4, more than 3% of naive CD8, 2.3% of memory CD4, and less than 0.45% of memory CD8 clonotypes were shared across a handful of donors. Only blood was sampled, and tissue TCR repertoires likely differ from those in blood.

Points on this clone: Its specific antigen is unknown. Base qualities are not at hand, and no much larger clone is one base apart.

Using the deep immunoSEQ assay, TCR CDR3 regions were amplified from genomic DNA by multiplex PCR. Extracted genomic DNA from each cell subset was distributed evenly across all wells of several immunoSEQ 96-well plates, and each plate was treated as a replicate. Each replicate PCR for sorted subsets received about 220 ng genomic DNA, equal to 28,000 or so T cell genomes. Purified libraries were quantified with a Qubit 3.0 fluorometer, sized on a Bioanalyzer 2100, and re-quantified with the KAPA Library Quantification kit. Every immunoSEQ 96-well plate was sequenced on a dedicated single-read 150-cycle Illumina NextSeq 550 flow cell. From the authors' description of their analysis: Because the immunoSEQ output included only junctional sequences and no quality scores, the filtering could not be the same as the filtering used for full-length reads. Sequences were annotated with PyIR, a Python wrapper for IgBLAST v1.9, and V/J genes and CDR3 were assigned using IMGT germline references. Any read was removed if the V/J assignment was weak (E-value above 1e-6), the CDR3 was missing, or the read contained stop codons, out-of-frame junctions, or ambiguous translated residues. V3J clonotypes were defined as sequences sharing an identical inferred V gene, J gene, and CDR3 amino acid sequence. Percentage overlap between repertoires was computed as shared unique clonotypes divided by the size of the smaller repertoire. Three approaches were used to assess repertoire richness: RTK rarefaction, the Chao1 estimator, and Recon v2.1 estimates of unobserved clonotypes. Generation probabilities for all TCRbeta clonotypes obtained by the gDNA method from a few donors were computed using OLGA. In its TCRdb copy, this immuneACCESS table keeps in-frame sequences only and misses some clones. Where compared with another copy, unresolved V genes explain less than half of these, and the others have no known cause. The DNA was the basis for D and trimming; V, J and clone size are from that table. Counted in this sample were about 820,000 clones; 90% to 95% of them appeared once. The ten largest clones represent around 24% of the sample.

CD8 naive samples were CD45RO-negative cells positively selected for CCR7, giving a CD45RA+CCR7+ population that excluded TemRA cells. The donors were healthy, HIV-negative adults with no recently reported acute infections or vaccinations. Every donor was a Caucasian adult residing in Nashville, Tennessee, USA. After blood collection by leukapheresis, PBMCs were isolated using Ficoll-Histopaque density gradient centrifugation and then cryopreserved in the vapor phase of liquid nitrogen. Analytical flow cytometry was used to check the purity and quantity of every magnetically sorted T cell population. Genomic DNA was isolated from each sorted fraction and quantified by UV absorbance on a Nanodrop 2000c. V drops 10 bases and J drops 6 bases, leaving 15 bases in between. The CDR3 holds 12 amino acids from the cysteine to the phenylalanine. Left in the record is the CDR3 DNA by itself, 36 bases read in frame from the first base. The germline V gene gives CDR1 as MNHNS and CDR2 as SASEGT.

The sequencing sample was made of naive CD8+ T cells sorted from blood. Explained via the paper, the cell subset or site label denotes: CD45RA+CCR7+. The TCR originated in a man aged 30 to 39 in good health. The rearranged segments are TRBV6-1 and TRBJ2-5; the D region possibly corresponds to TRBD2 (5 bases align). In nucleotide form, the sequence is TGTGCCAACTTAGACGGGGATAAGACCCAGTACTTC. Its product reads: CANLDGDKTQYF.